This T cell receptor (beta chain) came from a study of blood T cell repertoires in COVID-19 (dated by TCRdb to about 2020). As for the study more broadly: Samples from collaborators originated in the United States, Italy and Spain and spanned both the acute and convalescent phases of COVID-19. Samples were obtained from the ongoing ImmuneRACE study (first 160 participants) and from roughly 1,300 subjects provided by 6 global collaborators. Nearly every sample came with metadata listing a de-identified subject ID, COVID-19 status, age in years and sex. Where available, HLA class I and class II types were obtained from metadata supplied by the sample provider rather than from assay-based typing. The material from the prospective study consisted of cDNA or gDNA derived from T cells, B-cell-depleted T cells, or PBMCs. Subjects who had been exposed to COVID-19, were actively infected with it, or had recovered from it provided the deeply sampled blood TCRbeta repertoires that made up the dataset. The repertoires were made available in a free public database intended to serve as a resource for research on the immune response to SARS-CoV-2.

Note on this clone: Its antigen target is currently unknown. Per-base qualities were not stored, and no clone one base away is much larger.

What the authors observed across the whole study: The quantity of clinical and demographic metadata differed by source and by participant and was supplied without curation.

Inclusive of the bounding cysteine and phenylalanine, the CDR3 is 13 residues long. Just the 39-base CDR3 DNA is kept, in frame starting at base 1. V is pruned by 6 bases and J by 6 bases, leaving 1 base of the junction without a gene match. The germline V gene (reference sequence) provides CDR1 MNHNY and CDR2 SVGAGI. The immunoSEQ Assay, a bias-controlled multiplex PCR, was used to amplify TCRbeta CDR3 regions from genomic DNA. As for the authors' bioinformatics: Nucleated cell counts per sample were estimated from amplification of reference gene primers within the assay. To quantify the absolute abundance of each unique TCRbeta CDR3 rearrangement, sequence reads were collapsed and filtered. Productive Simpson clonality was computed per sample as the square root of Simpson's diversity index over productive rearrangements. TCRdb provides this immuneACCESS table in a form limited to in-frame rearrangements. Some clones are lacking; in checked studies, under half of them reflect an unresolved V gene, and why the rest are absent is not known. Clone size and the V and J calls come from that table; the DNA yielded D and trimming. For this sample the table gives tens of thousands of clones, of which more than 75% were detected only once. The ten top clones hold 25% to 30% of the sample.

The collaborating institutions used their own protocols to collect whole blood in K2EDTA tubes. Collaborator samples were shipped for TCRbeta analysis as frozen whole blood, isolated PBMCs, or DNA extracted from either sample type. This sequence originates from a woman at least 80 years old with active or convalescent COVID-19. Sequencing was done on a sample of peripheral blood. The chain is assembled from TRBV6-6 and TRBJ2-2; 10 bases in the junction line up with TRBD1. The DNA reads TGTGCCAGCAGGGACAGGGGGGCCGGGGAGCTGTTTTTT. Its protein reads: CASRDRGAGELFF.